A single T cell receptor (beta chain) is shown here with its context. What it binds is unknown. The germline V gene has CDR1 LNHDA and CDR2 SQIVND (reference sequence). The CDR3 spans 14 residues. Unmatched junction bases numbered 1, after V lost 2 bases and J lost 4 bases. The data were taken from a study of long-term antiretroviral therapy in people with HIV. The study's findings and limits: Upon ART, diversity increased but remained lower than transplant donor controls.

At the survey level, the v3.0 immunoSEQ assay was run. Produced via immunoSEQ multiplex PCR; TCRdb's table is partial and in-frame only. The sample holds around 25,000 clones; about four fifths are singletons and the top ten take just over 5%. This specimen consisted of unsorted PBMCs, obtained 3 years after starting antiretroviral therapy. The TCR originated in a young man with HIV. The chain is built from TRBV19 and TRBJ2-3, with TRBD2 identical over 9 bases. Here the CDR3 reads CASSILAGSDTQYF. In nucleotides, the CDR3 is TGTGCCAGTAGTATACTAGCGGGATCAGATACGCAGTATTTT.